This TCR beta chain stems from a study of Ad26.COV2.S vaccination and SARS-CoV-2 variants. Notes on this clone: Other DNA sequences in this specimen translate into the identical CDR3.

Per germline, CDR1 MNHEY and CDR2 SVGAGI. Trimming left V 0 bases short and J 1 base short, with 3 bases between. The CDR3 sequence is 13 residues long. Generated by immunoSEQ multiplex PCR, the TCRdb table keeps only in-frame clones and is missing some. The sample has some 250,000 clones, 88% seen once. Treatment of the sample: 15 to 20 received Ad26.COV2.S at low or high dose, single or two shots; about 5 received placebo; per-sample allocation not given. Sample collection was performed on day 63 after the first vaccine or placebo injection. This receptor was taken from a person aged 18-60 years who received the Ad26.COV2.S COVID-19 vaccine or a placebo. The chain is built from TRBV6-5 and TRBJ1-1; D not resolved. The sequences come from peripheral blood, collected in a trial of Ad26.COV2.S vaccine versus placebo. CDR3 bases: TGTGCCAGCAGTTACTCCAGGAACACTGAAGCTTTCTTT. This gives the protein CASSYSRNTEAFF.